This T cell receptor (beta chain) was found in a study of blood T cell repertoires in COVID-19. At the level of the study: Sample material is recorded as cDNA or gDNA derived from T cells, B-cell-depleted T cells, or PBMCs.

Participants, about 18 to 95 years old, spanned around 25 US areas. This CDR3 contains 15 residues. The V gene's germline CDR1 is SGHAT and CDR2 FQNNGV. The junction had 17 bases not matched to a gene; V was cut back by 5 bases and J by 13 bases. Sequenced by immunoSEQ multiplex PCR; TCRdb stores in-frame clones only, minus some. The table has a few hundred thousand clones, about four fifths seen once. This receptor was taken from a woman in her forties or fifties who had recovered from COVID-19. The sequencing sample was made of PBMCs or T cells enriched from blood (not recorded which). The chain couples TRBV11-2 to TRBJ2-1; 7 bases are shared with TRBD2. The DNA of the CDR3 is TGTGCCAGCAGCCCAAACGGCCGGGGAGGGTTGGGTCAGTTCTTC. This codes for CASSPNGRGGLGQFF.